Below are 26 T cell receptor beta chains sequenced from a single sample in a study of a mutant IDH1 vaccine in newly diagnosed glioma. Time point given: week 47, end of study. Doses consisted of 300 ug of mutant IDH1 20-mer peptide each, paired with topical imiquimod. Sequencing used immunoSEQ multiplex PCR; TCRdb keeps in-frame clones, though not all of them. The sample holds fewer than 40,000 clones, around 81% seen once. Their recognized antigens are unknown. This material consisted of PBMCs, taken from a glioma patient whose treatment included an IDH1 peptide vaccine. These receptors were collected from a man aged 25 to 40 with glioma.

This rearrangement joins TRBV6-5 to TRBJ1-1; 8 bases are shared with TRBD1. CDR1 and CDR2 from the germline V gene are MNHEY and SVGAGI. This CDR3 has 11 residues. The junction had 1 base not matched to a gene; V was cut back by 5 bases and J by 8 bases. This CDR3 reads CASSRQGEAFF. In DNA form, the CDR3 reads TGTGCCAGCAGTCGACAGGGGGAAGCTTTCTTT.

The chain uses TRBV27 and TRBJ2-2, with D perhaps TRBD2 (5 bases). Germline-derived CDR1 and CDR2 are MNHEY and SMNVEV (reference sequence). The CDR3 extends over 14 amino acids. Trimming cost V 3 bases and J 0 bases, with 5 bases left between them. The CDR3 loop is CASSLGANTGELFF. In nucleotides, the CDR3 is TGTGCCAGCAGTTTGGGAGCGAACACCGGGGAGCTGTTTTTT.

CDR3 residues: CASSSGQGNWDYEQYF. The CDR3 bases are TGTGCCAGCAGCTCGGGACAGGGGAATTGGGACTACGAGCAGTACTTC. The rearrangement uses TRBV7-9 and TRBJ2-7; TRBD1 aligns across 10 bases. The junction had 9 bases not matched to a gene; V was cut back by 4 bases and J by 3 bases. Germline CDR1 reads SEHNR; CDR2 reads FQNEAQ (reference sequence). This CDR3 spans 16 amino acids. Complete variable domain (other parts from reference TRBV7-9 and TRBJ2-7): DTGVSQNPRHKITKRGQNVTFRCDPISEHNRLYWYRQTLGQGPEFLTYFQNEAQLEKSRLLSDRFSAERPKGSFSTLEIQRTEQGDSAMYLCASSSGQGNWDYEQYFGPGTRLTVT.

This clone appeared a few times. This chain uses TRBV6-1 with TRBJ1-5; D is possibly TRBD1 (5 bases). CDR1 is MNHNS and CDR2 is SASEGT in the germline V gene. V was shortened by 4 bases and J by 10 bases, with 17 bases between the two germline ends. This CDR3 is 14 amino acids long. The chain's CDR3 is CASSVRGIGSPQHF. Written as DNA, the CDR3 is TGTGCCAGCAGTGTGAGGGGTATAGGCTCTCCCCAGCATTTT.

The gene calls are TRBV30 and TRBJ1-2; no reliable D call. Trimming took 2 bases from V and 7 from J, leaving 17 bases between them. The CDR3 has 14 amino acids. Germline CDR1 GTSNPN, CDR2 SVGIG (reference sequence). CDR3 DNA: TGTGCCTGGAGTAATGGACCTCCCCCCACTGGCTACACCTTC. It yields the protein CAWSNGPPPTGYTF.

The V gene is TRBV19, the J gene TRBJ2-1; 13 bases fit TRBD2. CDR3 length equals 19 residues. From germline, CDR1 is LNHDA and CDR2 SQIVND (reference sequence). J was trimmed by 2 bases and V by 7 bases; bases with no gene match: 14. The CDR3 DNA reads TGTGCCAGTACTTCTCCGGGACTAGCGGGGCGCCTAGCCTACAATGAGCAGTTCTTC. Protein product: CASTSPGLAGRLAYNEQFF.

The CDR3 sequence is CASSSPRGTLPFSYNEQFF. The CDR3 DNA reads as TGTGCCAGCAGTTCCCCACGTGGGACGCTTCCCTTCTCCTACAATGAGCAGTTCTTC. The rearrangement links TRBV27 to TRBJ2-1; the D call may be TRBD1 or TRBD2 (5 bases each). V lost 4 bases and J lost 0, with 22 bases in between. The CDR3 is 19 residues long. Germline CDR1 and CDR2: MNHEY and SMNVEV (reference sequence).

There are a few counts of this clone. The J gene is TRBJ1-4, the V gene TRBV14; no reliable D call. The germline V and J ends were trimmed by 4 bases and 8 bases, with 11 bases remaining between them. CDR3 length equals 13 residues. Germline CDR1 is SGHDN and CDR2 is FVKESK. For the CDR3, the DNA is TGTGCCAGCAGCCGGGGTTTAGGCGAAAAACTGTTTTTT. It codes for CASSRGLGEKLFF. The complete variable domain, with remaining parts taken from reference TRBV14 and TRBJ1-4, reads EAGVTQFPSHSVIEKGQTVTLRCDPISGHDNLYWYRRVMGKEIKFLLHFVKESKQDESGMPNNRFLAERTGGTYSTLKVQPAELEDSGVYFCASSRGLGEKLFFGSGTQLSVL.

The J gene is TRBJ1-3, the V gene TRBV30; unclear D gene. V lost 3 bases, J lost 6 bases, and 18 bases lay in between. Germline CDR1 and CDR2: GTSNPN and SVGIG (reference sequence). CDR3 length: 15 amino acids. Here the CDR3 reads CAWSLNWRPENTIYF. CDR3 nucleotides: TGTGCCTGGAGCCTTAACTGGAGGCCGGAAAACACCATATATTTT.

This chain links TRBV4-3 with TRBJ1-5; TRBD1 aligns across 12 bases. This CDR3 has 14 amino acids. Germline assignment: CDR1 LGHNA and CDR2 YSLEER. V lost 6 bases, J lost 7 bases, and 4 bases stayed unmatched. CDR3 sequence (DNA): TGCGCCAGCAGTTTCGGGACAGGGGGCCAGCCCCAGCATTTT. Protein product: CASSFGTGGQPQHF.

This clone was recorded only once. V gene TRBV5-5 combines with J gene TRBJ1-5; weak D call: TRBD1 (5 bases). CDR3 size: 15 residues. Looked up from germline, CDR1 is SGHKS and CDR2 is YYEKEE (reference sequence). Deletions cut 4 bases from V and 0 bases from J, with 11 bases between. CDR3 sequence (DNA): TGTGCCAGCAGCCCCGGGACCTTTAGCAATCAGCCCCAGCATTTT. Translated, it gives CASSPGTFSNQPQHF.

J is TRBJ2-1 and V is TRBV9; 7 bases are shared with TRBD2. The germline CDR1 and CDR2 sequences are SGDLS and YYNGEE. With V trimmed by 2 bases and J by 2 bases, 4 bases remained unmatched. This CDR3 comprises 15 residues. The CDR3 DNA is TGTGCCAGCAGCGTGGCGGGGGAGACCTACAATGAGCAGTTCTTC. Its protein product is CASSVAGETYNEQFF. The full variable domain, completed using reference TRBV9 and TRBJ2-1, is DSGVTQTPKHLITATGQRVTLRCSPRSGDLSVYWYQQSLDQGLQFLIQYYNGEERAKGNILERFSAQQFPDLHSELNLSSLELGDSALYFCASSVAGETYNEQFFGPGTRLTVL.

This clone was picked up a small number of times. This chain uses TRBV7-2 with TRBJ1-4; TRBD1 matches at 8 bases. This CDR3 contains 15 residues. V lost 5 bases to trimming and J lost 5 bases; unmatched junction nucleotides: 7. Germline CDR1 reads SGHTA; CDR2 reads FQGNSA. CDR3 sequence (DNA): TGTGCCAGCAGCCAGAACAGGGGGGGGAATGAAAAACTGTTTTTT. This sequence encodes CASSQNRGGNEKLFF.

The J gene is TRBJ1-2, the V gene TRBV7-2; D is unclear. Trimming pared 1 base from V and 3 bases from J, leaving 9 bases between. Germline loops: CDR1 SGHTA, CDR2 FQGNSA. This CDR3 comprises 14 residues. The chain's CDR3 is CASSLETVDYGYTF. The DNA of the CDR3 is TGTGCCAGCAGCTTAGAAACCGTTGACTATGGCTACACCTTC.

The chain employs TRBV7-2 and TRBJ1-3, with no clear D. The V and J ends lost 5 bases and 0 bases respectively, with 8 bases between them. In germline, CDR1 is SGHTA, CDR2 FQGNSA. The CDR3 runs 14 residues. The CDR3: CASSLGSSGNTIYF. The CDR3 DNA sequence: TGTGCCAGCAGCCTAGGCTCCTCTGGAAACACCATATATTTT.

The V gene is TRBV4-1, the J gene TRBJ2-1, with D perhaps assigned TRBD1 or TRBD2 (6 bases each). The ends were cut back, 0 bases at V and 0 bases at J, with 12 bases in the middle. This CDR3 is 17 amino acids long. Germline V gene lookup returns CDR1 MGHRA and CDR2 YSYEKL. In DNA, the CDR3 is TGCGCCAGCAGCCAAGACAAGGCGGGACACTCCTACAATGAGCAGTTCTTC. Translation gives CASSQDKAGHSYNEQFF.

The chain links TRBV6-1 to TRBJ2-7, with 14 bases aligning to TRBD2. V dropped 0 bases and J dropped 4; count of bases not matched to a gene: 2. CDR1 and CDR2 (germline): MNHNS, SASEGT. The CDR3 sequence is 16 residues long. This CDR3 is CASSEAGLAGEYEQYF. CDR3 in DNA: TGTGCCAGCAGTGAAGCGGGACTAGCGGGAGAATACGAGCAGTACTTC.

The V gene is TRBV5-1, the J gene TRBJ2-3; D possibly corresponds to TRBD1 (6 bases). The CDR3 runs to 15 residues. V was trimmed by 0 bases and J by 6 bases, leaving 14 bases between them. Germline V lookup: CDR1 SGHRS, CDR2 YFSETQ. CDR3 sequence: CASSLGGLRRDTQYF. Here the CDR3 DNA reads TGCGCCAGCAGCTTGGGGGGGCTCCGAAGGGATACGCAGTATTTT. Looking up the rest from reference TRBV5-1 and TRBJ2-3 gives the full variable domain: KAGVTQTPRYLIKTRGQQVTLSCSPISGHRSVSWYQQTPGQGLQFLFEYFSETQRNKGNFPGRFSGRQFSNSRSEMNVSTLELGDSALYLCASSLGGLRRDTQYFGPGTRLTVL.

The chain has TRBV5-4 and TRBJ2-7; 7 bases agree with TRBD1. V was pared by 4 bases and J by 2 bases, with 6 bases of the junction left unmatched. This CDR3 region has 14 residues. Germline assignment: CDR1 SGHNT and CDR2 YYREEE (reference sequence). The CDR3 here is CASSPGTATYEQYF. The CDR3 nucleotides read TGTGCCAGCAGCCCTGGGACAGCGACCTACGAGCAGTACTTC.

This rearrangement joins TRBV4-1 to TRBJ2-1; TRBD1 might be the D (6 bases). The CDR3 contains 17 residues. Germline-derived CDR1 and CDR2 are MGHRA and YSYEKL. Trimming cost V 0 bases and J 3 bases, with 15 bases left between them. Here the CDR3 DNA reads TGCGCCAGCAGCCAAGATCTAGGACAGACCTACTACAATGAGCAGTTCTTC. Translated, it gives CASSQDLGQTYYNEQFF.

This clone was counted only a few times. The gene calls are TRBV7-2 and TRBJ2-5; either TRBD1 or TRBD2 may fit D (6 bases each). The germline V gene has CDR1 SGHTA and CDR2 FQGNSA. The CDR3 extends over 15 amino acids. Trimming left V 6 bases short and J 4 bases short, with 18 bases between. CDR3 DNA sequence: TGTGCCAGCAGATATTGGGAGGCAGGGGCAGAGACCCAGTACTTC. Its protein is CASRYWEAGAETQYF.

This chain uses TRBV14 with TRBJ2-7, with 7 bases fitting TRBD1. The length of the CDR3 is 16 residues. The junction had 9 bases not matched to a gene; V was cut back by 1 base and J by 3 bases. Germline lookup yields CDR1 SGHDN and CDR2 FVKESK. The CDR3 nucleotides read TGTGCCAGCAGCCAAGCGGGACAGCCTCACCTCTACGAGCAGTACTTC. Translation: CASSQAGQPHLYEQYF. Complete variable domain (other parts from reference TRBV14 and TRBJ2-7): EAGVTQFPSHSVIEKGQTVTLRCDPISGHDNLYWYRRVMGKEIKFLLHFVKESKQDESGMPNNRFLAERTGGTYSTLKVQPAELEDSGVYFCASSQAGQPHLYEQYFGPGTRLTVT.

This chain joins TRBV2 and TRBJ2-3, with 7 bases lining up with TRBD2. This CDR3 has 15 amino acids. CDR1 is SNHLY, CDR2 FYNNEI, per germline. The junction had 8 bases not matched to a gene; V was cut back by 6 bases and J by 2 bases. CDR3 DNA sequence: TGTGCCAGCAGATACTCTAGCGGACCCACAGATACGCAGTATTTT. Translating gives CASRYSSGPTDTQYF.

J is TRBJ1-3 and V is TRBV6-5; a weak D match, TRBD1 (5 bases). This CDR3 contains 14 residues. CDR1 is MNHEY and CDR2 is SVGAGI in the germline V gene. V dropped 2 bases and J dropped 7 bases, with 12 bases sitting between them. The CDR3 coding sequence is TGTGCCAGCAGTTACGAAACAGGAGGGAACACCATATATTTT. Protein product: CASSYETGGNTIYF.

This clone came up a few times. The J gene is TRBJ2-2, the V gene TRBV19, with 9 positions matching TRBD2. Germline V gives CDR1 LNHDA, CDR2 SQIVND (reference sequence). J lost 6 bases, V lost 3 bases, and 8 bases had no gene match. CDR3 length: 16 amino acids. CDR3 DNA sequence: TGTGCCAGTAGTATCTCCCGGCGGGGGGGCCCCGGGGAGCTGTTTTTT. The encoded protein is CASSISRRGGPGELFF.

The chain carries TRBV27 and TRBJ1-2; D is uncertain. This CDR3 has 13 residues. Trimming removed 6 bases at V and 2 bases at J, with 10 bases between. From germline, CDR1 is MNHEY and CDR2 SMNVEV (reference sequence). The CDR3 DNA sequence: TGTGCCAGCAGCCCAATTGGAAACTATGGCTACACCTTC. It encodes CASSPIGNYGYTF.